These T cell receptor beta chains were read from a single sample in a study of response to subunit inactivated influenza vaccine. TCRdb reanalysed the RT-PCR reads using MiXCR and keeps one entry per CDR3 protein. The profile shows fewer than 400,000 distinct CDR3 sequences, 20% to 25% of them singletons. This specimen consisted of PBMCs from blood, obtained 21 months after vaccination. The source of these receptors is a man between 50 and 69 years old who received an inactivated influenza vaccine. The CDR3 runs from the conserved cysteine through the conserved F or W. Fields, in order: J gene, V gene, clone size, D gene, CDR3 DNA, CDR3 protein. A D gene is named only where the DNA matches it firmly. For some rows the clone size is stated as once, few or many, or as a class when expanded; others skip it.

j_call: TRBJ1-1; v_call: TRBV7-2; clone_size: few; d_call: TRBD1; cdr3_nt: TGTGCCAGCAGCGCCGACAGGGTGGTGGCTTTCTTT; cdr3_aa: CASSADRVVAFF
j_call: TRBJ2-2; v_call: TRBV5-1; clone_size: .; d_call: TRBD1; cdr3_nt: TGCGCCAGCAGCCCGGGACAGCCGAACACCGGGGAGCTGTTTTTT; cdr3_aa: CASSPGQPNTGELFF
j_call: TRBJ1-1; v_call: TRBV29-1; clone_size: few; d_call: TRBD1; cdr3_nt: TGCAGCGTGCAGGGGGCAATGAACACTGAAGCTTTCTTT; cdr3_aa: CSVQGAMNTEAFF
j_call: TRBJ2-1; v_call: TRBV10-3; clone_size: .; d_call: .; cdr3_nt: TGTGCCATCAGTGGACTGGTGAGTGAGGGAGATGAGCAGTTCTTC; cdr3_aa: CAISGLVSEGDEQFF
j_call: TRBJ1-5; v_call: TRBV5-3; clone_size: few; d_call: .; cdr3_nt: TGTGCCAGAAGCTTGGCCCCCCTCAGGACAGTCATGAATCAGCCCCAGCATTTT; cdr3_aa: CARSLAPLRTVMNQPQHF
j_call: TRBJ1-5; v_call: TRBV6-1; clone_size: .; d_call: TRBD1; cdr3_nt: TGTGCCAGCAGTCCCCGACAGGGGTTAAGCAATCAGCCCCAGCATTTT; cdr3_aa: CASSPRQGLSNQPQHF
j_call: TRBJ1-1; v_call: TRBV7-8; clone_size: few; d_call: .; cdr3_nt: TGTGCCAGCAGCTTAGCGCTGGGCAGGGAGACTGAAGCTTTCTTT; cdr3_aa: CASSLALGRETEAFF
j_call: TRBJ2-5; v_call: TRBV15; clone_size: once; d_call: TRBD1; cdr3_nt: TGTGCCACCAGCAGCGGAGACAGGGGGCTGGAGACCCAGTACTTC; cdr3_aa: CATSSGDRGLETQYF
j_call: TRBJ1-2; v_call: TRBV4-3; clone_size: few; d_call: .; cdr3_nt: TGCGCCAGCAGCCAAGATCACCGGAACAGCTATGGCTACACCTTC; cdr3_aa: CASSQDHRNSYGYTF
j_call: TRBJ2-3; v_call: TRBV6-5; clone_size: .; d_call: TRBD2; cdr3_nt: TGTGCCAGCAGTTACTCGAGCGGCGGCGGGGGGGCGGTAGATACGCAGTATTTT; cdr3_aa: CASSYSSGGGGAVDTQYF
j_call: TRBJ1-2; v_call: TRBV3-1; clone_size: few; d_call: .; cdr3_nt: TGTGCCAGCAGCCAGCCGCGTGGATCCTACACCTTC; cdr3_aa: CASSQPRGSYTF
j_call: TRBJ2-7; v_call: TRBV19; clone_size: .; d_call: .; cdr3_nt: TGTGCCAGTAGCCCTGACAGGACCGATTACGAGCAGTACTTC; cdr3_aa: CASSPDRTDYEQYF
j_call: TRBJ1-4; v_call: TRBV5-4; clone_size: few; d_call: TRBD1; cdr3_nt: TGTGCCAGCAGCTCTCAGGGGGCGCCTGATGAAAAACTGTTTTTT; cdr3_aa: CASSSQGAPDEKLFF
j_call: TRBJ1-5; v_call: TRBV2; clone_size: .; d_call: .; cdr3_nt: TGTGCCAGCAGTGAGGAATTTGCTCAGGCCCAGCATTTT; cdr3_aa: CASSEEFAQAQHF
j_call: TRBJ1-1; v_call: TRBV7-9; clone_size: few; d_call: .; cdr3_nt: TGTGCCAGCAGCCCCCGACAACAGCCTGAAGCTTTCTTT; cdr3_aa: CASSPRQQPEAFF
j_call: TRBJ1-5; v_call: TRBV28; clone_size: few; d_call: .; cdr3_nt: TGTGCCAGCAGTTTGGTGTACATACCCTTCAATCAGCCCCAGCATTTT; cdr3_aa: CASSLVYIPFNQPQHF
j_call: TRBJ1-1; v_call: TRBV10-3; clone_size: few; d_call: .; cdr3_nt: TGTGCCACCCGCCCGGAAGGGGCCGAAGCTTTCTTT; cdr3_aa: CATRPEGAEAFF
j_call: TRBJ1-2; v_call: TRBV18; clone_size: .; d_call: .; cdr3_nt: TGTGCCAGCTCACCAGATGGGTTCGGGGTTGGCTACACCTTC; cdr3_aa: CASSPDGFGVGYTF
j_call: TRBJ2-1; v_call: TRBV7-2; clone_size: few; d_call: .; cdr3_nt: TGTGCCAGCAGCCCCGTTGGTCGTCTACTTCTTGGCGGTGAGCAGTTCTTC; cdr3_aa: CASSPVGRLLLGGEQFF
j_call: TRBJ1-5; v_call: TRBV15; clone_size: .; d_call: .; cdr3_nt: TGTGCCACCAGCAGAGACGGAGAAAATCAGCCCCAGCATTTT; cdr3_aa: CATSRDGENQPQHF
j_call: TRBJ1-2; v_call: TRBV10-3; clone_size: .; d_call: TRBD1; cdr3_nt: TGTGCCATCAGTGCACCGGGACAGATGGGCCCTAACTATGGCTACACCTTC; cdr3_aa: CAISAPGQMGPNYGYTF
j_call: TRBJ1-2; v_call: TRBV12-3/TRBV12-4; clone_size: many; d_call: .; cdr3_nt: TGTGCCCTGGCGGGGTTACAGGTCGAAGGGGGCTATGGCTACACCTTC; cdr3_aa: CALAGLQVEGGYGYTF
j_call: TRBJ2-5; v_call: TRBV6-1; clone_size: few; d_call: TRBD2; cdr3_nt: TGTGCCAGCAGTGGGACTAGTTCGACTGAGACCCAGTACTTC; cdr3_aa: CASSGTSSTETQYF
j_call: TRBJ2-1; v_call: TRBV7-9; clone_size: .; d_call: TRBD2; cdr3_nt: TGTGCCAGCACCTCACCCGGGGGACTAGCGACGAATGAGCAGTTCTTC; cdr3_aa: CASTSPGGLATNEQFF
j_call: TRBJ1-6; v_call: TRBV20-1; clone_size: few; d_call: .; cdr3_nt: TGCAGTGCTAGAGAGGGGGCAGATTCACCCCTCCACTTT; cdr3_aa: CSAREGADSPLHF
j_call: TRBJ2-2; v_call: TRBV11-3; clone_size: few; d_call: TRBD1; cdr3_nt: TGTGCCAGCAGCTGGGGACAGGGCACCGGGGAGCTGTTTTTT; cdr3_aa: CASSWGQGTGELFF
j_call: TRBJ1-1; v_call: TRBV6-5; clone_size: many; d_call: .; cdr3_nt: TGTGCCAGCAGTTACTCGAAGGGGAGGAGCAGCACTGAAGCTTTCTTT; cdr3_aa: CASSYSKGRSSTEAFF
j_call: TRBJ1-6; v_call: TRBV15; clone_size: few; d_call: .; cdr3_nt: TGTGCCACCAGCAGGGACAGCGGGAATTCACCCCTCCACTTT; cdr3_aa: CATSRDSGNSPLHF
j_call: TRBJ1-2; v_call: TRBV20-1; clone_size: .; d_call: .; cdr3_nt: TGCAGTGCTAGGAAAGGGACATTTCAATCGGCTGAAGACTATGGCTACACCTTC; cdr3_aa: CSARKGTFQSAEDYGYTF
j_call: TRBJ1-2; v_call: TRBV29-1; clone_size: few; d_call: .; cdr3_nt: TGCAGCGTTGAAGTCAGCCTCTATGGCTACACCTTC; cdr3_aa: CSVEVSLYGYTF
j_call: TRBJ2-3; v_call: TRBV5-1; clone_size: few; d_call: TRBD1; cdr3_nt: TGCGCCAGCAGCTTCCGGACAGGGATCACAGATACGCAGTATTTT; cdr3_aa: CASSFRTGITDTQYF
j_call: TRBJ1-5; v_call: TRBV12-3/TRBV12-4; clone_size: many; d_call: .; cdr3_nt: TGTGCCAGCAGCAGGGGCATGGAGCCCCAGCATTTT; cdr3_aa: CASSRGMEPQHF
j_call: TRBJ1-5; v_call: TRBV19; clone_size: few; d_call: TRBD1; cdr3_nt: TGTGCCAGTAGTAGGACAGGGAGTAGCAATCAGCCCCAGCATTTT; cdr3_aa: CASSRTGSSNQPQHF
j_call: TRBJ1-1; v_call: TRBV5-1; clone_size: .; d_call: .; cdr3_nt: TGCGCCAGCAGCTTGTATGGGTTGAGGAACACTGAAGCTTTCTTT; cdr3_aa: CASSLYGLRNTEAFF
j_call: TRBJ2-5; v_call: TRBV20-1; clone_size: few; d_call: TRBD2; cdr3_nt: TGCAGGGCTAGAGATTCCGAGCCTCTAGCGGACGGGTGGGAGACCCAGTACTTC; cdr3_aa: CRARDSEPLADGWETQYF
j_call: TRBJ1-1; v_call: TRBV4-2; clone_size: few; d_call: .; cdr3_nt: TGTGCCAGCAGCCTCACGTCCAGTAACACTGAAGCTTTCTTT; cdr3_aa: CASSLTSSNTEAFF
j_call: TRBJ2-5; v_call: TRBV7-9; clone_size: few; d_call: .; cdr3_nt: TGTGCCAGCAGCCAGGCCCGGGACTGGCAAGAGACCCAGTACTTC; cdr3_aa: CASSQARDWQETQYF
j_call: TRBJ1-2; v_call: TRBV12-3/TRBV12-4; clone_size: many; d_call: .; cdr3_nt: TGTGCCAGCAGTTTTGTCAGGGACTATGGCTACACCTTC; cdr3_aa: CASSFVRDYGYTF
j_call: TRBJ2-3; v_call: TRBV6-1; clone_size: .; d_call: TRBD2; cdr3_nt: TGTGCCAGCAGGGGTAGCGGGCCCCGGAATACGCAGTATTTT; cdr3_aa: CASRGSGPRNTQYF
j_call: TRBJ1-2; v_call: TRBV29-1; clone_size: few; d_call: TRBD1; cdr3_nt: TGCAGCGTTGAAGATCCGGACAGGGCCACTAACTATGGCTACACCTTC; cdr3_aa: CSVEDPDRATNYGYTF
j_call: TRBJ1-1; v_call: TRBV28; clone_size: .; d_call: .; cdr3_nt: TGTGCCAGCAGAACAAGGACGGAGAACACTGAAGCTTTCTTT; cdr3_aa: CASRTRTENTEAFF
j_call: TRBJ1-4; v_call: TRBV5-1; clone_size: many; d_call: TRBD1; cdr3_nt: TGTGCCAGCAGCTTAGGACAGGGGAGTGAAAAACTGTTTTTT; cdr3_aa: CASSLGQGSEKLFF
j_call: TRBJ2-2; v_call: TRBV20-1; clone_size: .; d_call: .; cdr3_nt: TGCAGTGCTAGTCGGGGGCGAAAGACCGGGGAGCTGTTTTTT; cdr3_aa: CSASRGRKTGELFF
j_call: TRBJ2-3; v_call: TRBV7-9; clone_size: many; d_call: .; cdr3_nt: TGTGCCAGCAGCTTATCATTCGGAGGGCCTGATACGCAGTATTTT; cdr3_aa: CASSLSFGGPDTQYF